This T cell receptor (beta chain) comes out of a study of T cells after yellow fever vaccination. This CDR3 spans 13 amino acids. Germline-derived CDR1 and CDR2 are LGHDT and YNNKEL (reference sequence). With 3 bases clipped from V and 3 bases from J, the junction kept 2 bases outside the gene matches. General observations from the study: CD4 and CD8 compartments shared a small share of clonotypes. A weaker but faster secondary response was observed, peaking on day 5 versus 15.

Making TCR cDNA involved 5'RACE template switching, which added UMIs and a universal primer site. TCRdb independently ran MiXCR on the 5' RACE reads; one entry per CDR3 protein. The table records over a thousand distinct CDR3 sequences, roughly 9.8% of them present only once. This TCR was sampled from a man aged 18-30 years who received the YFV17D yellow fever vaccine. Sequenced here: CD8+ T cells binding an NS4B(214-222) dextramer, sorted from PBMCs, sampled roughly 20 days after the first yellow fever vaccination. The rearrangement joins TRBV3-1 to TRBJ2-7; 7 bases agree with TRBD2. The CDR3 loop reads CASSQTSIYEQYF. In DNA form, the CDR3 reads TGTGCCAGCAGCCAGACTAGCATCTACGAGCAGTACTTC.